Given below is one T cell receptor (beta chain) in context. Per the germline V gene, CDR1 is KGHSH and CDR2 is LQKENI. The V end was cut by 2 bases, the J end by 5 bases, with 7 bases between. The CDR3 has 13 amino acids. This record belongs to a study of blood T cell repertoires in COVID-19. Study at large: Collection of acute and convalescent COVID-19 samples took place in the United States, Italy and Spain. T cells, B-cell-depleted T cells, or PBMCs provided the cDNA or gDNA that served as material.

As originally analysed: Estimation of nucleated cell counts was performed using reference gene primer amplification. This table comes from immunoSEQ multiplex PCR, and its TCRdb copy is limited to in-frame clones, with some not included. V and J calls and clone size follow that table, whereas D and trimming were derived from the DNA. The table lists about 100,000 clones, around nine tenths of them singletons. V gene TRBV18 combines with J gene TRBJ2-1; D ambiguous. Material for sequencing was peripheral blood. The clonotype comes from a man aged 50 to 59 with active or convalescent COVID-19. The DNA of the CDR3 is TGTGCCAGCTCACCAAAACGGGACAATGAGCAGTTCTTC. This translates into CASSPKRDNEQFF.